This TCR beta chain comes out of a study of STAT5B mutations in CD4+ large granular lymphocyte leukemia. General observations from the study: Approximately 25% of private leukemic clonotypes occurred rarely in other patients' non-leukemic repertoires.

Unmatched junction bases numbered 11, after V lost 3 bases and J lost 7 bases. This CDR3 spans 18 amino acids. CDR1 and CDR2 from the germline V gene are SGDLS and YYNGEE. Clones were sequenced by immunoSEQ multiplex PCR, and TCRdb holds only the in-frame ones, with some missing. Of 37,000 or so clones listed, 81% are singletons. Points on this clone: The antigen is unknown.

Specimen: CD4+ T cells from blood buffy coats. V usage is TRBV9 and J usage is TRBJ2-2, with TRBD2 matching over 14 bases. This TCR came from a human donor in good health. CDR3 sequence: CASSGTGTSGSRGGELFF. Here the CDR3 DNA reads TGTGCCAGCAGCGGTACCGGGACTAGCGGGAGTAGGGGCGGGGAGCTGTTTTTT.